This T cell receptor beta chain was identified in a study of T cell responses to AZD1222 COVID-19 vaccine. V gave up 4 bases and J gave up 6 bases, with 13 bases separating them. Germline V gene lookup returns CDR1 SGHTA and CDR2 FQGNSA. This CDR3 has 13 amino acids. Measured with immunoSEQ multiplex PCR; TCRdb has only the in-frame clones, and not every one. The sample holds approximately 130,000 clones, about nine tenths seen once. The chain carries TRBV7-2 and TRBJ2-7; possibly TRBD2 for D (6 bases). The receptor was isolated from an adult who received the AZD1222 COVID-19 vaccine. The sample in question was peripheral blood, obtained 28 days after the second AZD1222 dose. The CDR3 region is CASSSTPGVEQYF. CDR3 in DNA: TGTGCCAGCAGCTCTACCCCGGGGGTCGAGCAGTACTTC.